Following are 17 T cell receptor beta chains from one sample sequenced in a study of cytomegalovirus exposure and HLA in healthy donors. Both 60 Vbeta primers and 13 Jbeta primers went into the PCR. Some clones are missing from TCRdb's copy, which holds only in-frame ones; the method was immunoSEQ multiplex PCR. The sample lists 100,000 to 120,000 clones; 65% to 80% were seen once. Material: PBMCs. The source is a man aged 25 to 40 in good health and CMV-seropositive.

The rearrangement joins TRBV6-4 to TRBJ2-2; weak D call: TRBD1 (6 bases). The germline V gene has CDR1 MRHNA and CDR2 SNTAGT. The CDR3 spans 14 residues. Between the trimmed V and J ends, which lost 8 bases and 1 base, there was a span of 11 bases. This CDR3 is CASQQGVNTGELFF. CDR3 DNA sequence: TGTGCCAGCCAACAGGGTGTGAACACCGGGGAGCTGTTTTTT.

The chain links TRBV5-4 to TRBJ1-1; D is perhaps TRBD1 (6 bases). Germline CDR1 and CDR2: SGHNT and YYREEE (reference sequence). This CDR3 spans 17 amino acids. The ends were cut back, 5 bases at V and 0 bases at J, with 20 bases in the middle. Here the CDR3 DNA reads TGTGCCAGCAGGCAGGGGCTTTCACCCCGTATGAACACTGAAGCTTTCTTT. As protein: CASRQGLSPRMNTEAFF.

The rearrangement links TRBV2 to TRBJ1-4, with TRBD1 as a possible D gene (6 bases). The V gene's germline CDR1 is SNHLY and CDR2 FYNNEI. V was cut by 5 bases and J by 7 bases, with 26 bases left in between. This CDR3 has 18 amino acids. The CDR3, as DNA: TGTGCCAGCAGTACAGGGCCCGCGCCTCAGGAATCGGGTGAAAAACTGTTTTTT. This gives the protein CASSTGPAPQESGEKLFF.

The rearrangement joins TRBV7-9 to TRBJ1-5, with TRBD1 matching 9 bases. The germline gives CDR1 SEHNR, CDR2 FQNEAQ (reference sequence). CDR3 length: 16 residues. The V and J ends lost 1 base and 2 bases, in that order; junction bases with no gene match: 3. CDR3 residues: CASSLEGQGGNQPQHF. CDR3 in DNA: TGTGCCAGCAGCTTAGAGGGACAGGGTGGCAATCAGCCCCAGCATTTT.

This clone appeared once. CDR3 in amino acids: CASSQDYRLYPDTQYF. Here the CDR3 DNA reads TGTGCCAGCAGCCAAGATTACAGGCTATACCCAGATACGCAGTATTTT. The chain couples TRBV4-2 to TRBJ2-3; possible D gene TRBD1, 5 bases. Trimming took 0 bases from V and 4 from J, leaving 14 bases between them. The CDR3 has 16 residues. Germline V gene data show CDR1 as LGHNA and CDR2 as YNFKEQ.

The sample holds one count of this clone. At one end the junction does not follow the germline gene, possibly because of a read error. The chain employs TRBV30 and TRBJ1-3, with D possibly matching TRBD1 (5 bases). Germline loops: CDR1 GTSNPN, CDR2 SVGIG (reference sequence). This CDR3 has 14 amino acids. In nucleotides, the CDR3 is TGTGCCACCTACCGCGGGGCTTATGGAACCACCATATATTTT. Amino acid sequence: CATYRGAYGTTIYF.

This clone was recorded a few times. The chain links TRBV27 to TRBJ2-1; D unresolved. Trimming shortened V by 3 bases and J by 10 bases, and 13 bases separated the two germline ends. Per the germline V gene, CDR1 is MNHEY and CDR2 is SMNVEV (reference sequence). The CDR3 length is 13 residues. The DNA for the CDR3 is TGTGCCAGCAGTTTGGCAAACAAATGGGAGCAGTTCTTC. This gives the protein CASSLANKWEQFF.

This clone was counted once. CDR3 in amino acids: CAISGTATNEKLFF. The CDR3 DNA sequence: TGTGCCATCAGCGGGACAGCAACTAATGAAAAACTGTTTTTT. The chain recombines TRBV10-3 with TRBJ1-4, with 7 bases matching TRBD1. The V segment lost 6 bases and the J segment 0 bases; nucleotides outside the gene matches: 1. The CDR3 covers 14 residues. CDR1 is ENHRY and CDR2 is SYGVKD in the germline V gene.

V and J are TRBV7-2 and TRBJ2-3; D gene ambiguous. This CDR3 contains 14 residues. The germline CDR1 and CDR2 sequences are SGHTA and FQGNSA. Trimming cost V 3 bases and J 4 bases, with 11 bases left between them. The chain's CDR3 is CASSLSRLSDTQYF. In nucleotides, the CDR3 is TGTGCCAGCAGCTTGTCGAGGCTGTCAGATACGCAGTATTTT.

Remarks on this clone: The sample contains more than one DNA sequence encoding this CDR3. The chain has TRBV5-1 and TRBJ2-5, with 10 bases fitting TRBD2. From germline, CDR1 is SGHRS and CDR2 YFSETQ. The V gene end was trimmed by 0 bases and the J gene end by 4 bases; junction bases not matched to a gene: 6. This CDR3 has 16 residues. Here the CDR3 reads CASSLESGGGGETQYF. CDR3 in DNA: TGCGCCAGCAGCTTGGAGAGCGGGGGGGGAGGAGAGACCCAGTACTTC. Supplemented by reference TRBV5-1 and TRBJ2-5, the full variable domain reads KAGVTQTPRYLIKTRGQQVTLSCSPISGHRSVSWYQQTPGQGLQFLFEYFSETQRNKGNFPGRFSGRQFSNSRSEMNVSTLELGDSALYLCASSLESGGGGETQYFGPGTRLLVL.

The chain has TRBV4-2 and TRBJ1-4; TRBD1 might be the D (5 bases). The CDR3 spans 15 residues. CDR1 and CDR2 from the germline V gene are LGHNA and YNFKEQ. V lost 5 bases and J 7 bases, leaving 17 bases between the germline ends. Written as DNA, the CDR3 is TGTGCCAGCAGCTTGGGAGGTAGGGGAAGTGAAAAACTGTTTTTT. Translated, it gives CASSLGGRGSEKLFF.

This chain joins TRBV6-6 and TRBJ2-7, with 7 nucleotides matching TRBD2. V was pared by 4 bases and J by 0 bases, with 6 bases of the junction left unmatched. This CDR3 is 15 amino acids long. The germline CDR1 and CDR2 sequences are MNHNY and SVGAGI (reference sequence). The CDR3, as DNA: TGTGCCAGCAGTTTTTTCGGGGGGACCTCCTACGAGCAGTACTTC. Translation: CASSFFGGTSYEQYF.

The CDR3: CASSPAGQGSSGNTIYF. As DNA, the CDR3 is TGTGCCAGCTCACCTGCAGGACAGGGGAGCTCTGGAAACACCATATATTTT. This chain links TRBV18 with TRBJ1-3; 9 nucleotides match TRBD1. CDR1 is KGHSH and CDR2 is LQKENI in the germline V gene. Trimming cost V 3 bases and J 0 bases; bases outside gene matches: 6. The CDR3 contains 17 residues.

The V call is TRBV2, the J call TRBJ2-2, with TRBD1 as a possible D gene (5 bases). The CDR3 consists of 14 residues. Deletions cut 6 bases from V and 5 bases from J, with 13 bases between. Germline V gene sequence: CDR1 SNHLY, CDR2 FYNNEI. CDR3 amino acids: CASRGQGRTGELFF. The CDR3 nucleotides are TGTGCCAGCAGGGGTCAGGGCCGGACCGGGGAGCTGTTTTTT. The variable domain in full, with the rest retrieved from reference TRBV2 and TRBJ2-2, is EPEVTQTPSHQVTQMGQEVILRCVPISNHLYFYWYRQILGQKVEFLVSFYNNEISEKSEIFDDQFSVERPDGSNFTLKIRSTKLEDSAMYFCASRGQGRTGELFFGEGSRLTVL.

This clone has just a few counts. The chain employs TRBV7-3 and TRBJ2-7; 7 bases agree with TRBD2. The CDR3 is 14 residues long. Germline-derived CDR1 and CDR2 are SGHTA and FQGTGA. With V trimmed by 1 base and J by 5 bases, 5 bases remained unmatched. The CDR3 is CASSLSSGGDEQYF. In DNA, the CDR3 is TGTGCCAGCAGCTTAAGCTCGGGGGGAGACGAGCAGTACTTC.

This rearrangement joins TRBV10-3 to TRBJ2-7; TRBD2 might be the D (6 bases). CDR1 ENHRY and CDR2 SYGVKD come from the germline V gene. V shed 4 bases and J shed 3 bases, with 16 bases lying between them. The length of the CDR3 is 15 residues. The CDR3 DNA sequence: TGTGCCATCAGTGGGGGTGCGGGGCAAGACTACGAGCAGTACTTC. Amino acids: CAISGGAGQDYEQYF.

The J gene is TRBJ2-2, the V gene TRBV2; D is uncertain. Germline lookup yields CDR1 SNHLY and CDR2 FYNNEI. The CDR3 runs to 14 residues. Trimming cost V 3 bases and J 2 bases, with 7 bases left between them. CDR3 sequence reads: CASSDRSNTGELFF. In DNA, the CDR3 is TGTGCCAGCAGTGACAGATCCAACACCGGGGAGCTGTTTTTT.